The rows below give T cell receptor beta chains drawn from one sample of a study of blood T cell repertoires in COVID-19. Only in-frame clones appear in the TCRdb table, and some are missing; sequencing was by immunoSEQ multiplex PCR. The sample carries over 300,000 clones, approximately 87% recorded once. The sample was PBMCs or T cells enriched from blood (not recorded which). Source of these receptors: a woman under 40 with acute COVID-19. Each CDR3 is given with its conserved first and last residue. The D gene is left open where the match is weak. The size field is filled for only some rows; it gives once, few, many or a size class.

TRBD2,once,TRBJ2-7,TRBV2,CASTRTGRDYSYEQYF,TGTGCCAGCACCAGAACGGGACGGGACTACTCCTACGAGCAGTACTTC
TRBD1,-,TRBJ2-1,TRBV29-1,CSVHTGGASNEQFF,TGCAGCGTGCATACAGGGGGCGCCTCAAATGAGCAGTTCTTC
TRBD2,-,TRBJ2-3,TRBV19,CASSPSRGAADTQYF,TGTGCCAGTTCCCCCTCGCGGGGGGCCGCAGATACGCAGTATTTT
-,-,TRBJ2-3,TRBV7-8,CASSRSDTQYF,TGTGCCAGCAGCCGAAGCGATACGCAGTATTTT
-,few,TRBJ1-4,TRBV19,CASSPSEKLFF,TGTGCCAGTAGCCCGAGTGAAAAACTGTTTTTT
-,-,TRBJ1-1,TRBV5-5,CASSSPGDTEAFF,TGTGCCAGCAGTAGTCCAGGGGACACTGAAGCTTTCTTT
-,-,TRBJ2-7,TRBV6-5,CASSYAAEEYEQYF,TGTGCCAGCAGTTATGCCGCCGAGGAGTACGAGCAGTACTTC
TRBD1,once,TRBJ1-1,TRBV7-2,CASSVQGWNTEAFF,TGTGCCAGCAGCGTACAGGGGTGGAACACTGAAGCTTTCTTT
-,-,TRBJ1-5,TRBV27,CASSLLGGNQPQHF,TGTGCCAGCAGTTTACTGGGCGGGAATCAGCCCCAGCATTTT
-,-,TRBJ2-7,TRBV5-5,CASSRTVYEQYF,TGTGCCAGCAGCCGAACAGTCTACGAGCAGTACTTC
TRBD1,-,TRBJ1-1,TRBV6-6,CASSPGQVNTEAFF,TGTGCCAGCAGTCCCGGACAGGTAAACACTGAAGCTTTCTTT
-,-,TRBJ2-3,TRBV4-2,CASSQEIGADTQYF,TGTGCCAGCAGCCAAGAAATAGGAGCTGATACGCAGTATTTT
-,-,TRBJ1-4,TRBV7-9,CASYSNEKLFF,TGTGCCAGCTATTCTAATGAAAAACTGTTTTTT
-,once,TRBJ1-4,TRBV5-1,CASSSGFTNEKLFF,TGCGCCAGCAGCTCAGGGTTCACTAATGAAAAACTGTTTTTT
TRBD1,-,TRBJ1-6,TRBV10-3,CAISARDRDNSPLHF,TGTGCCATCAGTGCCCGGGACAGGGATAATTCACCCCTCCACTTT
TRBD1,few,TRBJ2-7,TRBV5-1,CASSQGTGGYEQYF,TGCGCCAGCAGCCAAGGGACAGGAGGCTACGAGCAGTACTTC
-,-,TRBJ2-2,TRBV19,CASRPPRENTGELFF,TGTGCCAGTAGACCCCCCAGGGAGAACACCGGGGAGCTGTTTTTT
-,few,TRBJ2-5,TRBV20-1,CSASHRETQYF,TGCAGTGCTAGTCACAGGGAGACCCAGTACTTC
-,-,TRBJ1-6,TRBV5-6,CASSLAAGIYNSPLHF,TGTGCCAGCAGCTTGGCCGCGGGGATCTATAATTCACCCCTCCACTTT
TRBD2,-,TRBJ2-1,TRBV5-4,CASSIGTTNEQFF,TGTGCCAGCAGCATCGGGACTACCAATGAGCAGTTCTTC
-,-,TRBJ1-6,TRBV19,CASSITRSSYNSPLHF,TGTGCCAGTAGTATTACAAGGAGCTCCTATAATTCACCCCTCCACTTT
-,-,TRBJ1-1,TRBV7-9,CASSPPTPTENTEAFF,TGTGCCAGCAGCCCTCCAACTCCGACAGAGAACACTGAAGCTTTCTTT
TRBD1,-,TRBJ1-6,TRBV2,CASSPDRGAYNSPLHF,TGTGCCAGCAGCCCTGACAGGGGGGCTTATAATTCACCCCTCCACTTT